This TCR beta chain was recovered during a study of response to subunit inactivated influenza vaccine (dated by TCRdb to 2016 to 2018). Notes on the research overall: Deep quantitative profiling of the T cell receptor repertoire was used in the study to follow responses to a trivalent subunit inactivated influenza vaccine. Paper-wide results and their limitations: According to the authors, only a limited number of new T cells may be recruited by each seasonal influenza vaccination.

The V and J ends are trimmed by 4 bases and 0 bases, leaving 9 bases between them. The CDR3 holds 14 amino acids from the cysteine to the phenylalanine. The kept DNA is CDR3 alone, 42 bases in frame from the first base. The library was produced with RT-PCR. The sequencer listed for this sample is Illumina HiSeq 2500. TCRdb trimmed the raw reads at Q25, called clones with MiXCR and kept productive beta chains. CDR3 protein duplicates are merged, each entry listing the most common genes and DNA. Across this sample there are over 150,000 distinct CDR3 sequences, with around a tenth seen only once. The top ten constitute roughly a third of the sample. This clonotype was detected ten times or more. This clone's antigen is unknown. No much larger clone exists at a distance of one base, and base qualities are not known.

The chain is made from TRBV12-3 or TRBV12-4 and TRBJ1-1; TRBD1 is perhaps the D gene, given 5 matching bases. The origin of this receptor is a man aged 50 to 75 who received an inactivated influenza vaccine. Donor details come from another sample of the same person, matched by shared clones. Sequenced material: CD8+ T cells sorted from PBMCs, taken roughly 24 months after vaccination. The DNA sequence is as follows: TGTGCCAGCAGTTATGTGGGGCTGAACACTGAAGCTTTCTTT. Its coded protein is CASSYVGLNTEAFF.